What follows are 29 T cell receptor beta chains derived from one specimen sequenced in a study of glioma-infiltrating T cells after dendritic cell vaccination (dated by TCRdb to the mid-2010s). Read against the paper, the sample's time point label means: after dendritic cell vaccination, including at tumor progression/relapse. The library was built by means of the immunoSEQ multiplex PCR assay. Sourced from immuneACCESS, this table was stored by TCRdb with only in-frame sequences that have V and J called. A share of the clones is absent; for the studies checked, an unresolved V gene accounts for under half, and the remainder has no known explanation. Recorded for this sample are about 65,000 clones; about 89% of them occurred a single time. The ten biggest clones cover around a tenth of the sample. Source: blood, taken after dendritic cell vaccination. The receptors shown here come from a human donor with glioblastoma.

The chain is built from TRBV6-5 and TRBJ1-6; the D is unclear. Trimming took 3 bases from V and 7 from J, leaving 4 bases between them. The V gene's germline CDR1 is MNHEY and CDR2 SVGAGI. This CDR3 spans 12 amino acids. The DNA of the CDR3 is TGTGCCAGCAGTTATTTAAATTCACCCCTCCACTTT. Its translation is CASSYLNSPLHF.

CDR3 in amino acids: CASSLGTNRQPQHF. Here the CDR3 DNA reads TGTGCCAGCAGCCTTGGGACAAATAGGCAGCCCCAGCATTTT. The chain employs TRBV5-6 and TRBJ1-5, with D perhaps TRBD1 (6 bases). The V end lost 4 bases, the J end lost 7 bases, and 15 bases lay between the germline ends. This CDR3 has 14 amino acids. Germline lookup yields CDR1 SGHDT and CDR2 YYEEEE.

This chain links TRBV7-9 with TRBJ2-3; no clear D. This CDR3 has 12 residues. V lost 5 bases to trimming and J lost 3 bases, with 6 bases between them. Germline V gene sequence: CDR1 SEHNR, CDR2 FQNEAQ (reference sequence). In DNA form, the CDR3 reads TGTGCCAGCAGCCCCGAGACAGATACGCAGTATTTT. Translated: CASSPETDTQYF.

This sequence joins TRBV12-5 and TRBJ1-5, with TRBD1 matching 7 bases. Unmatched junction bases numbered 16, after V lost 6 bases and J lost 5 bases. The CDR3 contains 17 residues. Germline CDR1 LGHNT, CDR2 FRNRAP. CDR3 nucleotide sequence: TGTGCTAGTGGATACTATCTACAGGGGTCAGGTCATCAGCCCCAGCATTTT. This encodes CASGYYLQGSGHQPQHF.

The chain links TRBV30 to TRBJ2-3; 9 nucleotides agree with TRBD2. This CDR3 spans 20 amino acids. J gave up 0 bases and V 1 base, and 17 bases lay outside the gene matches. CDR1 is GTSNPN and CDR2 is SVGIG in the germline V gene (reference sequence). This CDR3 is CAWSDLTWVAGAPSTDTQYF. CDR3 DNA sequence: TGTGCCTGGAGTGACCTGACCTGGGTAGCGGGAGCCCCTAGCACAGATACGCAGTATTTT.

This chain connects TRBV25-1 to TRBJ2-2, with 10 positions matching TRBD1. The CDR3 contains 13 residues. Germline V gene lookup returns CDR1 MGHDK and CDR2 SYGVNS. Trimming removed 7 bases from V and 8 bases from J; junction bases left unmatched: 4. The CDR3 DNA reads as TGTGCCAGCATGGGGACAGGGGCGGGGGAGCTGTTTTTT. Protein: CASMGTGAGELFF.

The V gene is TRBV5-4, the J gene TRBJ1-4; the match to TRBD1 covers 9 bases. CDR3 length: 15 amino acids. The J segment lost 6 bases and the V segment lost 7 bases, leaving 10 bases of the junction unmatched. Per germline, CDR1 SGHNT and CDR2 YYREEE (reference sequence). The CDR3, as DNA: TGTGCCAGCCATAACCCGGACAGGGGACATGAAAAACTGTTTTTT. Its translation is CASHNPDRGHEKLFF.

The genes are TRBV30 and TRBJ1-1; TRBD1 agrees at 9 bases. V gave up 4 bases and J gave up 6 bases; unmatched junction bases: 9. CDR1 is GTSNPN and CDR2 is SVGIG in the germline V gene (reference sequence). The CDR3 runs to 14 residues. The CDR3 here is CAWIGTGRVAEAFF. In nucleotides, the CDR3 is TGTGCCTGGATTGGGACAGGGAGGGTGGCTGAAGCTTTCTTT.

The chain employs TRBV19 and TRBJ2-5; possibly TRBD1 for D (5 bases). Germline CDR1 LNHDA, CDR2 SQIVND (reference sequence). The V and J ends lost 5 bases and 3 bases respectively, with 16 bases between them. CDR3 size: 15 residues. The CDR3 spells CASSLQGAGKETQYF. CDR3 nucleotide sequence: TGTGCCAGTAGTCTCCAAGGGGCTGGAAAAGAGACCCAGTACTTC.

CDR3 sequence reads: CASSYPDRGLKRCGSPLHF. The CDR3 DNA reads as TGTGCCAGCAGTTACCCGGACAGGGGGCTAAAAAGGTGTGGTTCACCCCTCCACTTT. V gene TRBV6-7 combines with J gene TRBJ1-6, with 11 nucleotides matching TRBD1. TRBV6-7 is identified as an open reading frame with a role that is uncertain. The CDR3 sequence is 19 residues long. Trimming took 2 bases from V and 9 from J; bases not matched to a gene: 15.

Here the CDR3 reads CASSLDRALPDTQYF. As DNA, the CDR3 is TGCGCCAGCAGCCTTGACAGGGCCCTCCCAGATACGCAGTATTTT. The chain links TRBV4-3 to TRBJ2-3; 7 bases are a match to TRBD1. J lost 4 bases, V lost 4 bases, and 8 bases had no gene match. This CDR3 comprises 15 residues. Germline assignment: CDR1 LGHNA and CDR2 YSLEER.

The J gene is TRBJ1-4, the V gene TRBV9; 7 nucleotides agree with TRBD1. Per germline, CDR1 SGDLS and CDR2 YYNGEE. The CDR3 is 15 residues long. The junction had 9 bases not matched to a gene; V was cut back by 3 bases and J by 7 bases. The CDR3 reads CASSARTGRGEKLFF. In DNA form, the CDR3 reads TGTGCCAGCAGCGCAAGGACAGGTAGAGGTGAAAAACTGTTTTTT.

This chain connects TRBV11-3 to TRBJ2-7; D possibly corresponds to TRBD1 (5 bases). In germline, CDR1 is SGHNT, CDR2 YENEEA. The CDR3 loop spans 17 amino acids. The germline V and J ends were trimmed by 5 bases and 1 base, with 21 bases remaining between them. The chain's CDR3 is CASSPGRGEALSYEQYF. The CDR3 DNA reads as TGTGCCAGCAGCCCAGGAAGGGGTGAGGCCCTTTCCTACGAGCAGTACTTC.

V usage is TRBV5-1 and J usage is TRBJ2-5; 10 nucleotides agree with TRBD1. The CDR3 is made up of 16 amino acids. Trimming removed 4 bases from V and 4 bases from J; junction bases left unmatched: 10. Germline-derived CDR1 and CDR2 are SGHRS and YFSETQ. CDR3: CASSRMGQGQGETQYF. CDR3 nucleotide sequence: TGCGCCAGCAGCCGCATGGGACAGGGGCAGGGAGAGACCCAGTACTTC.

This clone came up once. This chain connects TRBV7-2 to TRBJ2-1; 7 positions agree with TRBD2. Trimming removed 8 bases from V and 4 bases from J; junction bases left unmatched: 5. The CDR3 runs 13 residues. The V gene's germline CDR1 is SGHTA and CDR2 FQGNSA. The CDR3, as DNA: TGTGCCAGCCAGCGGGGAATATACAATGAGCAGTTCTTC. It is translated as CASQRGIYNEQFF.

Written as DNA, the CDR3 is TGTGCCAGCTCACCACAGGGGACAGCTCGGCAGAGCTCCTATAATTCACCCCTCCACTTT. As protein: CASSPQGTARQSSYNSPLHF. The V call is TRBV18, the J call TRBJ1-6, with 7 bases matching TRBD1. This CDR3 has 20 residues. The V segment lost 1 base and the J segment 0 bases; nucleotides outside the gene matches: 12. Per the germline V gene, CDR1 is KGHSH and CDR2 is LQKENI.

Of note for this clone: This specimen includes other DNA sequences encoding the same CDR3. V usage is TRBV15 and J usage is TRBJ1-2; D is undetermined. Trimming removed 1 base at V and 3 bases at J, with 6 bases between. Germline V gene lookup returns CDR1 LNHNV and CDR2 YYDKDF (reference sequence). This CDR3 spans 13 amino acids. CDR3 protein: CATSRGRDYGYTF. The CDR3 DNA sequence: TGTGCCACCAGCAGAGGGAGGGACTATGGCTACACCTTC. Full variable domain (rest looked up from reference TRBV15 and TRBJ1-2): DAMVIQNPRYQVTQFGKPVTLSCSQTLNHNVMYWYQQKSSQAPKLLFHYYDKDFNNEADTPDNFQSRRPNTSFCFLDIRSPGLGDTAMYLCATSRGRDYGYTFGSGTRLTVV.

The rearrangement uses TRBV14 and TRBJ2-7, with 9 bases matching TRBD2. The CDR3 spans 19 residues. With V trimmed by 0 bases and J by 0 bases, 12 bases remained unmatched. Germline V CDR1 and CDR2: SGHDN, FVKESK. CDR3 coding DNA: TGTGCCAGCAGCCAAGATCTGCCTAGCGGGATGGGGGCCTCCTACGAGCAGTACTTC. Amino acids: CASSQDLPSGMGASYEQYF. The entire variable domain, with the rest obtained from reference TRBV14 and TRBJ2-7, is as follows: EAGVTQFPSHSVIEKGQTVTLRCDPISGHDNLYWYRRVMGKEIKFLLHFVKESKQDESGMPNNRFLAERTGGTYSTLKVQPAELEDSGVYFCASSQDLPSGMGASYEQYFGPGTRLTVT.

In regard to this clone: This CDR3 is also generated by other DNA sequences in the sample. The genes are TRBV13 and TRBJ2-1; unclear D gene. Germline loops: CDR1 PRHDT, CDR2 FYEKMQ (reference sequence). Between the trimmed V and J ends, which lost 3 bases and 1 base, there was a span of 16 bases. The CDR3 sequence is 17 residues long. The CDR3 reads CASSFRPPRVSYNEQFF. Here the CDR3 DNA reads TGTGCCAGCAGCTTCCGACCGCCCCGGGTGTCCTACAATGAGCAGTTCTTC.

The chain combines TRBV19 with TRBJ2-7, with TRBD1 matching over 8 bases. This CDR3 has 15 amino acids. The V and J ends lost 5 bases and 0 bases, in that order; junction bases with no gene match: 6. Germline V gene data show CDR1 as LNHDA and CDR2 as SQIVND (reference sequence). This CDR3 is CASSVGQGYSYEQYF. The CDR3 bases are TGTGCCAGTAGTGTAGGACAGGGTTACTCCTACGAGCAGTACTTC.

J is TRBJ2-2 and V is TRBV10-2; D gene unclear. The V and J ends lost 8 bases and 3 bases respectively, with 7 bases between them. This CDR3 has 12 residues. Germline V gene data show CDR1 as WSHSY and CDR2 as SAAADI. This CDR3 reads CASWAHTGELFF. The CDR3 nucleotides are TGCGCCAGCTGGGCCCACACCGGGGAGCTGTTTTTT.

The chain uses TRBV30 and TRBJ2-1, with a possible D match to TRBD1 (5 bases). V was pared by 3 bases and J by 0 bases, with 9 bases between. Germline CDR1 reads GTSNPN; CDR2 reads SVGIG (reference sequence). The CDR3 covers 14 residues. CDR3 nucleotide sequence: TGTGCCTGGAGCCAGGGTCCCTCCTACAATGAGCAGTTCTTC. Amino acids: CAWSQGPSYNEQFF.

V gene TRBV6-5 combines with J gene TRBJ1-5; 12 positions agree with TRBD1. There are 14 residues in the CDR3. The V gene's germline CDR1 is MNHEY and CDR2 SVGAGI. The V gene end was trimmed by 8 bases and the J gene end by 4 bases; junction bases not matched to a gene: 3. The CDR3 loop reads CASPGQGANQPQHF. In DNA, the CDR3 is TGTGCCAGCCCGGGACAGGGGGCGAATCAGCCCCAGCATTTT.

The chain employs TRBV29-1 and TRBJ2-3, with 7 bases lining up with TRBD2. The germline CDR1 and CDR2 sequences are SQVTM and ANQGSEA. J lost 8 bases, V lost 4 bases, and 9 bases had no gene match. This CDR3 comprises 13 residues. CDR3 DNA: TGCAGCGTTGGACTAGCAGAAGGCGTTACGCAGTATTTT. Protein: CSVGLAEGVTQYF.

The J gene is TRBJ2-2, the V gene TRBV6-6; 7 bases are a match to TRBD1. Germline CDR1 reads MNHNY; CDR2 reads SVGAGI (reference sequence). V trimming: 4 bases; J trimming: 3 bases; junction bases outside the gene matches: 2. The CDR3 has 14 residues. CDR3 region: CASSWDRYTGELFF. CDR3 nucleotides: TGTGCCAGCAGTTGGGACAGATACACCGGGGAGCTGTTTTTT.

This clone was seen only once. This chain uses TRBV5-1 with TRBJ1-1; 8 bases fit TRBD1. V shed 5 bases and J 11 bases; nucleotides not matched to a gene: 11. Looked up from germline, CDR1 is SGHRS and CDR2 is YFSETQ. CDR3 length: 13 amino acids. The CDR3 is CASRQLQGVDAFF. The CDR3 coding sequence is TGCGCCAGCAGGCAATTACAGGGGGTGGACGCTTTCTTT.

The genes are TRBV6-6 and TRBJ1-2, with 11 positions matching TRBD1. The CDR3 is 14 amino acids. CDR1 MNHNY and CDR2 SVGAGI come from the germline V gene (reference sequence). The J segment lost 6 bases and the V segment lost 5 bases, leaving 5 bases of the junction unmatched. DNA for the CDR3: TGTGCCAGCAGTCCGGACAGGGGGCGGGATGGCTACACCTTC. Translating it yields CASSPDRGRDGYTF.

This clone was observed a few times. This sequence joins TRBV7-7 and TRBJ1-1; D is unclear. This CDR3 has 13 amino acids. V shed 2 bases and J shed 1 base, with 5 bases lying between them. Per the germline V gene, CDR1 is SSHAT and CDR2 is FNYEAQ (reference sequence). This CDR3 reads CASSLTANTEAFF. CDR3 bases: TGTGCCAGCAGCTTAACAGCGAACACTGAAGCTTTCTTT. The full variable domain, completed using reference TRBV7-7 and TRBJ1-1, is GAGVSQSPRYKVTKRGQDVTLRCDPISSHATLYWYQQALGQGPEFLTYFNYEAQPDKSGLPSDRFSAERPEGSISTLTIQRTEQRDSAMYRCASSLTANTEAFFGQGTRLTVV.

The chain links TRBV18 to TRBJ2-7, with TRBD1 matching 7 bases. Trimming cost V 7 bases and J 0 bases; bases outside gene matches: 3. CDR1 and CDR2 (germline): KGHSH, LQKENI. The CDR3 is 13 residues long. The CDR3 bases are TGTGCCAGCTACCGGGACAGCTCCTACGAGCAGTACTTC. Translated, it gives CASYRDSSYEQYF.